Listed below are T cell receptor beta chains from one sample, sequenced in a study of cytomegalovirus exposure and HLA in healthy donors. The method was immunoSEQ multiplex PCR; TCRdb's version includes in-frame clones alone and lacks a portion of them. This sample carries 150,000 or so clones, roughly 80% of them seen once, and the ten largest clones take 1.5%. Input material: PBMCs. These TCRs come from a female donor in good health and CMV-seronegative. CDR3s include the opening cysteine and the closing phenylalanine or tryptophan. D genes are given only for firm matches. Clone size is stated in some rows and not others, as once, few, many or a class when expanded.

clone size: few; J gene: TRBJ1-1; D gene: TRBD1; V gene: TRBV7-8; CDR3 DNA: TGTGCCAGCAGTTTACAGGGGGCGATTGAAGCTTTCTTT; CDR3 protein: CASSLQGAIEAFF
clone size: .; J gene: TRBJ1-6; D gene: .; V gene: TRBV7-2; CDR3 DNA: TGTGCCAGCAGCTTCGGCAGACTCTATAATTCACCCCTCCACTTT; CDR3 protein: CASSFGRLYNSPLHF
clone size: .; J gene: TRBJ1-5; D gene: .; V gene: TRBV21-1; CDR3 DNA: TGTGCCAGCAGCCCAAGAGGGAGGGACGGTTGCAATCAGCCCCAGCATTTT; CDR3 protein: CASSPRGRDGCNQPQHF
clone size: once; J gene: TRBJ1-1; D gene: TRBD1; V gene: TRBV27; CDR3 DNA: TGTGCCAGCAGTGACAGGGGAAGAGCTTTCTTT; CDR3 protein: CASSDRGRAFF
clone size: few; J gene: TRBJ2-7; D gene: TRBD2; V gene: TRBV7-7; CDR3 DNA: TGTGCCAGCAGCCCGGGACTAGCGGGACCCTACGAGCAGTACTTC; CDR3 protein: CASSPGLAGPYEQYF
clone size: .; J gene: TRBJ2-3; D gene: TRBD2; V gene: TRBV2; CDR3 DNA: TGTGCCAGCAGTTCCATCTGGCGGGAGGCAACAGATACGCAGTATTTT; CDR3 protein: CASSSIWREATDTQYF
clone size: .; J gene: TRBJ2-7; D gene: TRBD1; V gene: TRBV2; CDR3 DNA: TGTGCCAGCAGGGGGACAGGGGCCTACGAGCAGTACTTC; CDR3 protein: CASRGTGAYEQYF
clone size: .; J gene: TRBJ1-2; D gene: TRBD1; V gene: TRBV13; CDR3 DNA: TGTGCCAGCAGCTTAGGGCCGGGACAGGGAAACTATGGCTACACCTTC; CDR3 protein: CASSLGPGQGNYGYTF
clone size: .; J gene: TRBJ2-1; D gene: TRBD2; V gene: TRBV28; CDR3 DNA: TGTGCCAGCAGTTCCCTTAGCGGGAGTGGGAGCTCCTACAATGAGCAGTTCTTC; CDR3 protein: CASSSLSGSGSSYNEQFF
clone size: .; J gene: TRBJ2-1; D gene: .; V gene: TRBV6-5; CDR3 DNA: TGTGCCAGCAGTTACTACGGGCAGGGGATCTACAATGAGCAGTTCTTC; CDR3 protein: CASSYYGQGIYNEQFF
clone size: .; J gene: TRBJ2-1; D gene: .; V gene: TRBV7-3; CDR3 DNA: TGTGCCAGCAGCTTAACGGGGGGACTTGGCCAATCTGAGCAGTTCTTC; CDR3 protein: CASSLTGGLGQSEQFF
clone size: .; J gene: TRBJ2-7; D gene: TRBD2; V gene: TRBV19; CDR3 DNA: TGTGCCAGTAGCCCCCGGGCGGGAGGGCCCACGTACGAGCAGTACTTC; CDR3 protein: CASSPRAGGPTYEQYF
clone size: .; J gene: TRBJ1-4; D gene: .; V gene: TRBV6-1; CDR3 DNA: TGTGCCAGCAGTGAAAACCTAGGTCAAGGTTCGGCTAATGAAAAACTGTTTTTT; CDR3 protein: CASSENLGQGSANEKLFF
clone size: few; J gene: TRBJ2-2; D gene: .; V gene: TRBV30; CDR3 DNA: TGTGACAGGGCGCCCGGGGAGCTGTTTTTT; CDR3 protein: CDRAPGELFF
clone size: .; J gene: TRBJ2-1; D gene: TRBD2; V gene: TRBV5-6; CDR3 DNA: TGTGCCAGCAGCCACGGGGGGAATGAGCAGTTCTTC; CDR3 protein: CASSHGGNEQFF
clone size: .; J gene: TRBJ1-5; D gene: .; V gene: TRBV2; CDR3 DNA: TGTGCCAGCACAAAGGAAGGGGTGAATCAGCCCCAGCATTTT; CDR3 protein: CASTKEGVNQPQHF
clone size: .; J gene: TRBJ2-5; D gene: .; V gene: TRBV6-5; CDR3 DNA: TGTGCCAGCAGTTCCAGACGCGGGTACCAAGAGACCCAGTACTTC; CDR3 protein: CASSSRRGYQETQYF
clone size: .; J gene: TRBJ1-1; D gene: .; V gene: TRBV28; CDR3 DNA: TGTGCCAGCAGTTTAGGGGGGACTGTGGACACTGAAGCTTTCTTT; CDR3 protein: CASSLGGTVDTEAFF
clone size: .; J gene: TRBJ2-7; D gene: TRBD2; V gene: TRBV6-1; CDR3 DNA: TGTGCCATTGGAACTAGCGGGAGTCAGTACGAGCAGTACTTC; CDR3 protein: CAIGTSGSQYEQYF
clone size: .; J gene: TRBJ2-1; D gene: TRBD2; V gene: TRBV5-8; CDR3 DNA: TGTGCCAGCAGCTTGCTGTGGGGGGAGGGCCCTGACAATGAGCAGTTCTTC; CDR3 protein: CASSLLWGEGPDNEQFF
clone size: .; J gene: TRBJ2-5; D gene: .; V gene: TRBV5-1; CDR3 DNA: TGCGCCAGCAGCTTGGGGCAGGGGGGCGAAGAGACCCAGTACTTC; CDR3 protein: CASSLGQGGEETQYF
clone size: .; J gene: TRBJ2-5; D gene: TRBD2; V gene: TRBV11-3; CDR3 DNA: TGTGCCAGCAGCTTGACTAGCGGGAGCGAGACCCAGTACTTC; CDR3 protein: CASSLTSGSETQYF
clone size: few; J gene: TRBJ1-1; D gene: TRBD1; V gene: TRBV5-1; CDR3 DNA: TGCGCCAGCAGCTCAGGGGGGACTGAAGCTTTCTTT; CDR3 protein: CASSSGGTEAFF
clone size: .; J gene: TRBJ2-2; D gene: TRBD2; V gene: TRBV9; CDR3 DNA: TGTGCCAGCAGCGGAGGGCGGGAGGGCCGAATAGCCGGGGAGCTGTTTTTT; CDR3 protein: CASSGGREGRIAGELFF
clone size: .; J gene: TRBJ1-1; D gene: .; V gene: TRBV14; CDR3 DNA: TGTGCCAGCAGCCAAGCTTCAGTCCTCACTGAAGCTTTCTTT; CDR3 protein: CASSQASVLTEAFF
clone size: .; J gene: TRBJ2-1; D gene: TRBD1; V gene: TRBV5-6; CDR3 DNA: TGTGCCAGCAGCGTAGACAGGGCTACTGAGCAGTTCTTC; CDR3 protein: CASSVDRATEQFF
clone size: few; J gene: TRBJ2-7; D gene: TRBD2; V gene: TRBV27; CDR3 DNA: TGTGCCAGCAGTTCCCGACTAGCGGGATACGAGCAGTACTTC; CDR3 protein: CASSSRLAGYEQYF
clone size: .; J gene: TRBJ1-1; D gene: .; V gene: TRBV28; CDR3 DNA: TGTGCCAGCAGTCCCTCCGCGGGGAAGGACACTGAAGCTTTCTTT; CDR3 protein: CASSPSAGKDTEAFF
clone size: .; J gene: TRBJ2-5; D gene: .; V gene: TRBV4-1; CDR3 DNA: TGCGCCAGCAGCACCTACTCTAGAGAGGAGACCCAGTACTTC; CDR3 protein: CASSTYSREETQYF
clone size: .; J gene: TRBJ2-7; D gene: TRBD2; V gene: TRBV28; CDR3 DNA: TGTGCCAGCAGCAATAGCGGGTTCTACGAGCAGTACTTC; CDR3 protein: CASSNSGFYEQYF
clone size: .; J gene: TRBJ2-1; D gene: .; V gene: TRBV7-2; CDR3 DNA: TGTGCCAGCAGCTTGGTGGGAAGGGGGTACAATGAGCAGTTCTTC; CDR3 protein: CASSLVGRGYNEQFF
clone size: .; J gene: TRBJ1-3; D gene: TRBD1; V gene: TRBV5-1; CDR3 DNA: TGCGCCAGCAGCTTGCGGGACAGCAGAAGCTCTGGAAACACCATATATTTT; CDR3 protein: CASSLRDSRSSGNTIYF
clone size: .; J gene: TRBJ2-3; D gene: TRBD1; V gene: TRBV18; CDR3 DNA: TGTGCCAGCTCACCGGGGACAGGGGTAGATACGCAGTATTTT; CDR3 protein: CASSPGTGVDTQYF
clone size: .; J gene: TRBJ2-7; D gene: .; V gene: TRBV6-5; CDR3 DNA: TGTGCCAGCAGTTACCAACAGGGGAGGCCCTACGAGCAGTACTTC; CDR3 protein: CASSYQQGRPYEQYF
clone size: .; J gene: TRBJ2-1; D gene: .; V gene: TRBV5-1; CDR3 DNA: TGCGCCAGCAGCACCTGGACAGTTCCGCAATACAATGAGCAGTTCTTC; CDR3 protein: CASSTWTVPQYNEQFF
clone size: .; J gene: TRBJ1-1; D gene: .; V gene: TRBV27; CDR3 DNA: TGTGCCAGCAGGCGGTCTGGGAACACTGAAGCTTTCTTT; CDR3 protein: CASRRSGNTEAFF
clone size: .; J gene: TRBJ2-2; D gene: TRBD1; V gene: TRBV7-9; CDR3 DNA: TGTGCCAGCAGCCGGACAGGGGCGAACACCGGGGAGCTGTTTTTT; CDR3 protein: CASSRTGANTGELFF
clone size: .; J gene: TRBJ2-5; D gene: TRBD1; V gene: TRBV28; CDR3 DNA: TGTGCCTCACTAACCAGGGACAGGGGGCAAGAGACCCAGTACTTC; CDR3 protein: CASLTRDRGQETQYF
clone size: .; J gene: TRBJ2-7; D gene: .; V gene: TRBV5-1; CDR3 DNA: TGCGCCAGCAGCTCTGGGACGGGAGTCTCCTACGAGCAGTACTTC; CDR3 protein: CASSSGTGVSYEQYF
clone size: once; J gene: TRBJ2-7; D gene: .; V gene: TRBV6-5; CDR3 DNA: TGTGCCAGCAGTTACGGCAGGATCTCCTACGAGCAGTACTTC; CDR3 protein: CASSYGRISYEQYF